The 24 T cell receptor beta chains given below trace back to one sample, sequenced in a study of a mutant IDH1 vaccine in newly diagnosed glioma. Profiling relied on immunoSEQ multiplex PCR, and the TCRdb table lists in-frame clones only, not all of them. The sample gives 30,000 to 40,000 clones, roughly 80% of which show up once; 9% to 13% is in the top ten. Time point meaning: week 5, during vaccination. One vaccine dose held 300 ug of mutant IDH1 20-mer peptide and came with topical imiquimod. For these receptors, no antigen is known. The sample here was PBMCs, taken from a glioma patient whose treatment included an IDH1 peptide vaccine. Receptors were obtained from a man aged 45-65 years with glioma.

The chain is built from TRBV4-1 and TRBJ1-4; D unclear. CDR1 and CDR2 (germline): MGHRA, YSYEKL. CDR3 length equals 15 residues. Trimming removed 3 bases at V and 0 bases at J, with 8 bases between. CDR3: CASSQMDATNEKLFF. For the CDR3, the DNA is TGCGCCAGCAGCCAGATGGATGCAACTAATGAAAAACTGTTTTTT.

The sample holds one count of this clone. The chain employs TRBV9 and TRBJ2-7; the match to TRBD1 covers 7 bases. CDR1 SGDLS and CDR2 YYNGEE come from the germline V gene. This CDR3 spans 14 amino acids. V was pared by 3 bases and J by 4 bases, with 7 bases of the junction left unmatched. This chain's CDR3 is CASSGRDSTYEQYF. CDR3 in DNA: TGTGCCAGCAGCGGCCGGGACAGTACGTACGAGCAGTACTTC.

The chain recombines TRBV25-1 with TRBJ1-5, with a tentative D call TRBD1 (6 bases). Germline V gene sequence: CDR1 MGHDK, CDR2 SYGVNS. Trimming removed 6 bases at V and 5 bases at J, with 8 bases between. CDR3 length equals 12 residues. Here the CDR3 reads CASRAGDQPQHF. For the CDR3, the DNA is TGTGCCAGCAGGGCAGGGGATCAGCCCCAGCATTTT.

The gene calls are TRBV5-1 and TRBJ1-1; D is unclear. CDR1 and CDR2 (germline): SGHRS, YFSETQ. There are 14 residues in the CDR3. Trimming cost V 1 base and J 1 base, with 8 bases left between them. The chain's CDR3 is CASSLPFRNTEAFF. The CDR3 bases are TGCGCCAGCAGCTTGCCGTTTCGGAACACTGAAGCTTTCTTT.

The V gene is TRBV7-9, the J gene TRBJ1-4; possible D gene TRBD1, 6 bases. Deletions cut 3 bases from V and 0 bases from J, with 11 bases between. CDR3 size: 16 residues. Germline V CDR1 and CDR2: SEHNR, FQNEAQ (reference sequence). The CDR3 nucleotides read TGTGCCAGCAGCTTTACAGGGATGGCAACTAATGAAAAACTGTTTTTT. Its protein product is CASSFTGMATNEKLFF.

The chain carries TRBV6-5 and TRBJ2-5, with D perhaps TRBD1 (7 bases). The J call may be wrong; the DNA end is better matched by TRBJ2-7. Germline V gives CDR1 MNHEY, CDR2 SVGAGI. This CDR3 has 15 amino acids. The CDR3 DNA reads as TGTGCCAGCAGCCGACAGGGAGGACTCTCCTACGAGCAGTACTTC. It codes for CASSRQGGLSYEQYF.

The CDR3 DNA reads TGTGCCAGCAGGGTAGGCGGACTAGCAAGCACAGATACGCAGTATTTT. Amino acid sequence: CASRVGGLASTDTQYF. This chain links TRBV5-4 with TRBJ2-3, with TRBD2 identical over 8 bases. The CDR3 is 16 amino acids. The germline V gene has CDR1 SGHNT and CDR2 YYREEE (reference sequence). V shed 5 bases and J 0 bases; nucleotides not matched to a gene: 8.

This chain connects TRBV7-9 to TRBJ2-1; D unclear. Germline assignment: CDR1 SEHNR and CDR2 FQNEAQ (reference sequence). The CDR3 has 12 amino acids. Trimming stripped 1 base from V and 9 bases from J, with 7 bases between. CDR3 sequence: CASSLVNAEQFF. The DNA for the CDR3 is TGTGCCAGCAGCTTAGTTAACGCTGAGCAGTTCTTC.

J is TRBJ2-2 and V is TRBV6-4; no clear D. CDR1 and CDR2 from the germline V gene are MRHNA and SNTAGT. This CDR3 spans 14 amino acids. V was pared by 5 bases and J by 4 bases, with 11 bases between. The CDR3 DNA is TGTGCCAGCAGTAGGGCCCCGAGCACCGGGGAGCTGTTTTTT. It encodes CASSRAPSTGELFF.

V usage is TRBV5-5 and J usage is TRBJ1-2; D remains unclear. V lost 3 bases to trimming and J lost 4 bases, with 10 bases between them. This CDR3 is built from 13 residues. Germline V gene data show CDR1 as SGHKS and CDR2 as YYEKEE (reference sequence). The CDR3 reads CASSSDGTYGYTF. In DNA form, the CDR3 reads TGTGCCAGCAGCTCCGACGGTACCTATGGCTACACCTTC.

This chain joins TRBV5-6 and TRBJ2-3; D remains unclear. This CDR3 has 13 residues. The germline CDR1 and CDR2 sequences are SGHDT and YYEEEE. V lost 0 bases, J lost 1 base, and 3 bases lay in between. The CDR3 is CASSLVGTDTQYF. The CDR3, as DNA: TGTGCCAGCAGCTTGGTTGGCACAGATACGCAGTATTTT.

The V and J genes are TRBV6-5 and TRBJ2-2; a weak D match, TRBD2 (6 bases). This CDR3 has 11 residues. The V gene lost 5 bases and the J gene lost 8 bases, with 6 bases spanning the gap. Germline V gene data show CDR1 as MNHEY and CDR2 as SVGAGI. The CDR3 region is CASSRGGELFF. As DNA, the CDR3 is TGTGCCAGCAGTCGGGGGGGGGAGCTGTTTTTT.

The rearrangement links TRBV6-1 to TRBJ2-2; 7 positions agree with TRBD1. Germline assignment: CDR1 MNHNS and CDR2 SASEGT. The ends lost 9 bases at V and 6 bases at J; junction bases unmatched: 10. This CDR3 is built from 14 residues. In DNA, the CDR3 is TGTGCCAGTCGGACAGGCCTCGGAGCCGGGGAGCTGTTTTTT. Protein sequence: CASRTGLGAGELFF.

The genes are TRBV28 and TRBJ1-2, with D unclear. Germline CDR1 and CDR2: MDHEN and SYDVKM. V lost 7 bases, J lost 2 bases, and 14 bases lay in between. This CDR3 contains 14 residues. For the CDR3, the DNA is TGTGCCAGCAACCTGGGCGGAGACAACTATGGCTACACCTTC. Amino acids: CASNLGGDNYGYTF.

The chain uses TRBV19 and TRBJ2-1; 9 bases are a match to TRBD2. CDR1 and CDR2 from the germline V gene are LNHDA and SQIVND (reference sequence). Trimming cost V 3 bases and J 0 bases; bases outside gene matches: 3. The CDR3 extends over 16 amino acids. DNA of the CDR3: TGTGCCAGTAGTATCAGCGGGGGGTCCTCCTACAATGAGCAGTTCTTC. Its translation is CASSISGGSSYNEQFF.

V is TRBV9 and J is TRBJ2-2, with D tentatively TRBD1 (5 bases). Trimming took off 0 bases at V and 7 bases at J, with 13 bases between the two ends. This CDR3 comprises 15 residues. Germline CDR1 and CDR2: SGDLS and YYNGEE. The CDR3 nucleotides read TGTGCCAGCAGCGTAGTTTCTGGGGCATTCGGGGAGCTGTTTTTT. It specifies CASSVVSGAFGELFF.

CDR3: CASSLGAGPLSEQYF. The CDR3 DNA follows: TGTGCCAGCAGCTTGGGAGCGGGGCCCCTCTCCGAGCAGTACTTC. The rearrangement uses TRBV5-4 and TRBJ2-7; TRBD2 matches 7 bases. CDR3 length equals 15 residues. The germline V gene has CDR1 SGHNT and CDR2 YYREEE (reference sequence). The junction had 9 bases not matched to a gene; V was cut back by 0 bases and J by 6 bases.

This clone was counted a single time. This sequence joins TRBV11-1 and TRBJ2-7; TRBD2 agrees at 8 bases. CDR1 is SGHAT and CDR2 is FQDESV in the germline V gene (reference sequence). Losses at the gene ends were 5 bases for V and 5 bases for J; bases not matched to a gene: 5. This CDR3 region has 13 residues. The CDR3 here is CASSPLADHEQYF. The CDR3 bases are TGTGCCAGCAGCCCACTAGCGGATCACGAGCAGTACTTC.

The chain is built from TRBV18 and TRBJ2-7; D is possibly TRBD2 (5 bases). Germline assignment: CDR1 KGHSH and CDR2 LQKENI. This CDR3 region has 12 residues. Trimming left V 6 bases short and J 6 bases short, with 12 bases between. The CDR3 here is CASSPGRVEQYF. The CDR3 bases are TGTGCCAGCTCCCCCGGGCGGGTCGAGCAGTACTTC.

This rearrangement joins TRBV6-5 to TRBJ1-1, with D tentatively TRBD1 (6 bases). In germline, CDR1 is MNHEY, CDR2 SVGAGI. With 7 bases removed from V and 3 bases from J, the gap between germline ends came to 15 bases. The CDR3 runs to 14 residues. DNA of the CDR3: TGTGCCAGCATGAGGGGGGCCCGGGACACTGAAGCTTTCTTT. Translating it yields CASMRGARDTEAFF.

This clone was recorded a few times. The V and J genes are TRBV6-1 and TRBJ1-1; D gene uncertain. The CDR3 sequence is 13 residues long. Per the germline V gene, CDR1 is MNHNS and CDR2 is SASEGT. The V end was cut by 10 bases, the J end by 4 bases, with 16 bases between. CDR3 coding DNA: TGTGCCACGGGGAGCGAGTTGATCACTGAAGCTTTCTTT. This encodes CATGSELITEAFF.

The chain uses TRBV5-1 and TRBJ2-1, with 14 bases identical to TRBD2. Trimming cost V 4 bases and J 8 bases; bases outside gene matches: 8. CDR3 length equals 16 residues. CDR1 and CDR2 (germline): SGHRS, YFSETQ. CDR3 amino acids: CASSPGTSGSSDEQFF. CDR3 DNA: TGCGCCAGCAGCCCCGGGACTAGCGGGAGTTCTGATGAGCAGTTCTTC.

The rearrangement joins TRBV9 to TRBJ1-5; D is unclear. Per germline, CDR1 SGDLS and CDR2 YYNGEE. The CDR3 length is 14 residues. The germline V and J ends were trimmed by 1 base and 9 bases, with 14 bases remaining between them. CDR3 nucleotide sequence: TGTGCCAGCAGCGTAATGGACGGCGGCGGGCCCCAGCATTTT. It specifies CASSVMDGGGPQHF.

This clone was seen only a few times. The V and J genes are TRBV19 and TRBJ2-1; D ambiguous. V was pared by 4 bases and J by 4 bases, with 11 bases between. Germline V gene lookup returns CDR1 LNHDA and CDR2 SQIVND (reference sequence). CDR3 length equals 14 residues. DNA of the CDR3: TGTGCCAGTAGTAGGACGGCCGCGTACAATGAGCAGTTCTTC. Protein product: CASSRTAAYNEQFF.